Each of the 32 T cell receptor beta chains below was sequenced from the same sample in a study of blood T cell repertoires in COVID-19. The table came from immunoSEQ multiplex PCR; TCRdb's copy has only in-frame clones and leaves some out. The sample consists of 150,000 to 200,000 clones, roughly four fifths of them appearing once. Sequencing was done on a sample of peripheral blood. These receptors all come from a man aged 55 to 70 with active or convalescent COVID-19.

The chain employs TRBV10-2 and TRBJ1-1, with 9 positions matching TRBD1. CDR1 is WSHSY, CDR2 SAAADI, per germline. The trim removed 7 bases at V and 3 bases at J, leaving 3 bases unmatched. This CDR3 is built from 13 residues. The CDR3 region is CASTGQGYTEAFF. The CDR3 coding sequence is TGCGCCAGCACTGGACAGGGGTACACTGAAGCTTTCTTT.

The count of this clone is one. This rearrangement joins TRBV25-1 to TRBJ1-3; 9 nucleotides line up with TRBD1. Germline V gene data show CDR1 as MGHDK and CDR2 as SYGVNS. Losses at the gene ends were 1 base for V and 4 bases for J; bases not matched to a gene: 2. The CDR3 loop spans 15 amino acids. Written as DNA, the CDR3 is TGTGCCAGCAGTGAATCGGGGACAGGGGGAAACACCATATATTTT. This gives the protein CASSESGTGGNTIYF.

The rearrangement uses TRBV6-2 or TRBV6-3 and TRBJ2-5; TRBD1 matches at 8 bases. Germline CDR1 reads MNHEY; CDR2 reads SVGEGT. V was clipped by 4 bases and J by 2 bases; unmatched bases: 6. The CDR3 is made up of 15 amino acids. CDR3 region: CASSSLWTGQETQYF. The CDR3, as DNA: TGTGCCAGCAGTTCACTTTGGACAGGGCAAGAGACCCAGTACTTC.

The chain uses TRBV15 and TRBJ1-5; TRBD1 aligns across 7 bases. Germline V gene data show CDR1 as LNHNV and CDR2 as YYDKDF (reference sequence). The CDR3 has 17 residues. V was pared by 3 bases and J by 5 bases, with 13 bases of the junction left unmatched. The CDR3: CATSSTTRQGRDQPQHF. The CDR3 DNA reads TGTGCCACCAGCAGCACCACCCGACAGGGCCGGGATCAGCCCCAGCATTTT. Combining the CDR3 with reference TRBV15 and TRBJ1-5 gives the whole variable domain DAMVIQNPRYQVTQFGKPVTLSCSQTLNHNVMYWYQQKSSQAPKLLFHYYDKDFNNEADTPDNFQSRRPNTSFCFLDIRSPGLGDTAMYLCATSSTTRQGRDQPQHFGDGTRLSIL.

V usage is TRBV7-9 and J usage is TRBJ1-2; 7 bases are shared with TRBD1. Looked up from germline, CDR1 is SEHNR and CDR2 is FQNEAQ (reference sequence). The CDR3 runs 14 residues. V lost 0 bases, J lost 4 bases, and 2 bases stayed unmatched. This chain's CDR3 is CASSLAGQTYGYTF. The CDR3 bases are TGTGCCAGCAGCTTAGCGGGACAGACCTATGGCTACACCTTC.

The rearrangement uses TRBV7-2 and TRBJ1-4; D is ambiguous. The V end lost 5 bases, the J end lost 9 bases, and 19 bases lay between the germline ends. This CDR3 has 15 residues. The V gene's germline CDR1 is SGHTA and CDR2 FQGNSA. The CDR3 is CASSPQLLDSQKLFF. The CDR3 bases are TGTGCCAGCAGCCCCCAGTTGCTAGACTCCCAAAAACTGTTTTTT. Based on the CDR3 plus reference TRBV7-2 and TRBJ1-4, the full variable domain is GAGVSQSPSNKVTEKGKDVELRCDPISGHTALYWYRQSLGQGLEFLIYFQGNSAPDKSGLPSDRFSAERTGGSVSTLTIQRTQQEDSAVYLCASSPQLLDSQKLFFGSGTQLSVL.

The chain joins TRBV19 to TRBJ2-1; possibly TRBD2 for D (6 bases). This CDR3 has 14 amino acids. The germline gives CDR1 LNHDA, CDR2 SQIVND (reference sequence). The germline V and J ends were trimmed by 9 bases and 4 bases, with 16 bases remaining between them. The CDR3 region is CASLGAGRYNEQFF. CDR3 bases: TGTGCCAGCCTCGGGGCAGGGAGGTACAATGAGCAGTTCTTC. The whole variable domain, remainder taken from reference TRBV19 and TRBJ2-1, is DGGITQSPKYLFRKEGQNVTLSCEQNLNHDAMYWYRQDPGQGLRLIYYSQIVNDFQKGDIAEGYSVSREKKESFPLTVTSAQKNPTAFYLCASLGAGRYNEQFFGPGTRLTVL.

The chain couples TRBV18 to TRBJ1-4; TRBD1 is a possible D gene (6 bases). Germline V gives CDR1 KGHSH, CDR2 LQKENI. V was shortened by 5 bases and J by 2 bases, with 9 bases between the two germline ends. The CDR3 consists of 14 residues. The CDR3 protein is CASSKQGTNEKLFF. CDR3 bases: TGTGCCAGCTCAAAACAGGGTACTAATGAAAAACTGTTTTTT.

The rearrangement links TRBV7-9 to TRBJ1-1; perhaps TRBD1 as D (5 bases). CDR1 is SEHNR, CDR2 FQNEAQ, per germline (reference sequence). V gave up 3 bases and J gave up 3 bases, with 11 bases separating them. CDR3 size: 14 residues. The CDR3 DNA reads TGTGCCAGCAGCTTCCAGGGTGGGTACACTGAAGCTTTCTTT. It specifies CASSFQGGYTEAFF.

This clone was counted a few times. The V call is TRBV6-5, the J call TRBJ1-3; TRBD1 is a possible D gene (5 bases). The ends were cut back, 0 bases at V and 4 bases at J, with 10 bases in the middle. CDR3 size: 15 residues. Germline values: CDR1 MNHEY, CDR2 SVGAGI. The CDR3 bases are TGTGCCAGCAGTTACTCTAGGGGTTGGGGAAACACCATATATTTT. Translation: CASSYSRGWGNTIYF.

Many counts were recorded for this clone. The J gene is TRBJ2-7, the V gene TRBV5-4; 8 bases are a match to TRBD1. V shed 4 bases, J shed 6 bases, and the junction held 9 bases outside the gene matches. This CDR3 comprises 14 residues. CDR1 and CDR2 (germline): SGHNT, YYREEE (reference sequence). CDR3 nucleotides: TGTGCCAGCAGCGCCCGGGACAGGTCGATCGAGCAGTACTTC. Translating gives CASSARDRSIEQYF.

The chain couples TRBV5-1 to TRBJ1-1; perhaps TRBD1 as D (6 bases). This CDR3 has 14 amino acids. The ends were cut back, 4 bases at V and 4 bases at J, with 14 bases in the middle. Looked up from germline, CDR1 is SGHRS and CDR2 is YFSETQ. DNA for the CDR3: TGCGCCAGCAGCGCACAGGGAGATGCCACTGAAGCTTTCTTT. Translation gives CASSAQGDATEAFF.

The genes are TRBV6-5 and TRBJ1-1, with 10 nucleotides matching TRBD1. Looked up from germline, CDR1 is MNHEY and CDR2 is SVGAGI. The CDR3 is 14 residues long. V shed 7 bases, J shed 1 base, and the junction held 3 bases outside the gene matches. The CDR3 nucleotides are TGTGCCAGCATCCGGACAGGGGGGAACACTGAAGCTTTCTTT. Residues: CASIRTGGNTEAFF.

The chain couples TRBV5-8 to TRBJ2-7; TRBD1 agrees at 9 bases. The CDR3 length is 16 residues. Germline-derived CDR1 and CDR2 are SGHTS and YDEGEE. J gave up 2 bases and V 4 bases, and 10 bases lay outside the gene matches. CDR3 region: CASSLPRGDRAYEQYF. In nucleotides, the CDR3 is TGTGCCAGCAGCCTCCCCCGGGGGGACAGGGCCTACGAGCAGTACTTC. The whole variable domain, remainder taken from reference TRBV5-8 and TRBJ2-7, is EAGVTQSPTHLIKTRGQQATLRCSPISGHTSVYWYQQALGLGLQFLLWYDEGEERNRGNFPPRFSGRQFPNYSSELNVNALELEDSALYLCASSLPRGDRAYEQYFGPGTRLTVT.

This chain connects TRBV11-2 to TRBJ2-1; the match to TRBD2 covers 8 bases. V was clipped by 4 bases and J by 4 bases; unmatched bases: 6. The CDR3 has 15 residues. CDR1 is SGHAT, CDR2 FQNNGV, per germline. In DNA form, the CDR3 reads TGTGCCAGCAGCTCAGAGCGGGAGCGATACAATGAGCAGTTCTTC. Its translation is CASSSERERYNEQFF.

The rearrangement uses TRBV10-3 and TRBJ2-6; tentative D call: TRBD1 (6 bases). Germline-derived CDR1 and CDR2 are ENHRY and SYGVKD. Trimming pared 2 bases from V and 1 base from J, leaving 12 bases between. The CDR3 runs to 17 residues. This CDR3 is CAISEGQRGSGANVLTF. CDR3 nucleotide sequence: TGTGCCATCAGTGAGGGACAGAGGGGATCTGGGGCCAACGTCCTGACTTTC.

CDR3 in DNA: TGTGCCAGCAGGTGGGACAAAGAGACCCAGTACTTC. Translating gives CASRWDKETQYF. J is TRBJ2-5 and V is TRBV6-6; possibly TRBD1 for D (6 bases). The germline gives CDR1 MNHNY, CDR2 SVGAGI (reference sequence). This CDR3 region has 12 residues. V lost 6 bases and J lost 3, with 8 bases in between.

The chain is built from TRBV5-1 and TRBJ1-2, with a tentative D call TRBD1 (5 bases). Germline V CDR1 and CDR2: SGHRS, YFSETQ. The CDR3 has 14 residues. Trimming stripped 0 bases from V and 0 bases from J, with 6 bases between. The CDR3 DNA reads TGCGCCAGCAGCTTGGCCAGGGCTAACTATGGCTACACCTTC. Its translation: CASSLARANYGYTF.

The genes are TRBV5-4 and TRBJ1-3; TRBD1 agrees at 7 bases. This CDR3 region has 17 residues. The V gene end was trimmed by 4 bases and the J gene end by 2 bases; junction bases not matched to a gene: 12. Germline assignment: CDR1 SGHNT and CDR2 YYREEE (reference sequence). CDR3 sequence: CASSEMSRQGAGNTIYF. The CDR3 bases are TGTGCCAGCAGCGAAATGAGCCGACAGGGAGCTGGAAACACCATATATTTT.

The gene calls are TRBV5-6 and TRBJ2-7; 11 positions agree with TRBD2. Losses at the gene ends were 2 bases for V and 0 bases for J; bases not matched to a gene: 1. CDR3 length: 15 residues. CDR1 SGHDT and CDR2 YYEEEE come from the germline V gene. This chain's CDR3 is CASSFGLAGSYEQYF. CDR3 nucleotides: TGTGCCAGCAGCTTTGGACTAGCGGGCTCCTACGAGCAGTACTTC.

The chain carries TRBV7-8 and TRBJ2-2, with 13 bases identical to TRBD2. Germline loops: CDR1 SGHVS, CDR2 FQNEAQ. After removal of 5 bases from V and 1 base from J, the junction contained 10 bases not matched to a gene. The CDR3 runs 19 residues. CDR3 region: CASSPRLAGGLQNTGELFF. DNA for the CDR3: TGTGCCAGCAGCCCAAGACTAGCGGGGGGCCTCCAGAACACCGGGGAGCTGTTTTTT.

The J gene is TRBJ1-1, the V gene TRBV23-1; 8 bases line up with TRBD1. TRBV23-1 is identified as an open reading frame with a role that is uncertain. The J segment lost 4 bases and the V segment lost 2 bases, leaving 3 bases of the junction unmatched. The CDR3 covers 14 residues. CDR3 sequence: CASSQETGGTEAFF. The DNA of the CDR3 is TGCGCCAGCAGTCAAGAAACAGGGGGCACTGAAGCTTTCTTT.

This clone showed up many times. The V and J genes are TRBV5-4 and TRBJ1-2; D is perhaps TRBD1 (6 bases). The CDR3 totals 15 residues. V was shortened by 4 bases and J by 1 base, with 14 bases between the two germline ends. CDR1 and CDR2 (germline): SGHNT, YYREEE (reference sequence). CDR3 sequence reads: CASSVRGKGNYGYTF. In DNA, the CDR3 is TGTGCCAGCAGCGTCAGGGGAAAGGGTAACTATGGCTACACCTTC.

The chain is built from TRBV6-1 and TRBJ1-2, with 10 positions matching TRBD1. The germline gives CDR1 MNHNS, CDR2 SASEGT. With V trimmed by 3 bases and J by 4 bases, 5 bases remained unmatched. The CDR3 length is 15 residues. CDR3 amino acids: CASSDGTGDFYGYTF. The CDR3 DNA sequence: TGTGCCAGCAGTGACGGGACAGGGGACTTCTATGGCTACACCTTC.

V is TRBV10-1 and J is TRBJ2-7; possibly TRBD2 for D (6 bases). Per the germline V gene, CDR1 is WNHNN and CDR2 is SYGVQD (reference sequence). The CDR3 has 13 residues. Trimming left V 6 bases short and J 2 bases short, with 11 bases between. In nucleotides, the CDR3 is TGCGCCAGCAGCGGGAGTGATGCCTACGAGCAGTACTTC. Translation gives CASSGSDAYEQYF.

This clone has only one observation. The gene calls are TRBV5-1 and TRBJ1-1; 9 bases are a match to TRBD1. V was pared by 4 bases and J by 8 bases, with 12 bases of the junction left unmatched. CDR1 is SGHRS, CDR2 YFSETQ, per germline. This CDR3 contains 15 residues. CDR3: CASSPSGTGLGEAFF. CDR3 in DNA: TGCGCCAGCAGCCCCTCTGGGACAGGGCTGGGCGAAGCTTTCTTT.

The rearrangement uses TRBV19 and TRBJ1-2; a possible D gene is TRBD1 (5 bases). The CDR3 has 13 residues. V lost 6 bases and J lost 3, with 11 bases in between. CDR1 and CDR2 (germline): LNHDA, SQIVND (reference sequence). CDR3 amino acids: CASRDTGDYGYTF. The CDR3, as DNA: TGTGCCAGTAGGGACACAGGAGACTATGGCTACACCTTC.

The V and J genes are TRBV5-5 and TRBJ1-5, with 7 bases lining up with TRBD1. Trimming cost V 2 bases and J 7 bases; bases outside gene matches: 3. This CDR3 has 13 residues. Germline values: CDR1 SGHKS, CDR2 YYEKEE (reference sequence). This CDR3 reads CASSLQGQQPQHF. The CDR3 DNA follows: TGTGCCAGCAGCTTACAGGGGCAGCAGCCCCAGCATTTT.

Remarks on this clone: This sample includes further DNA sequences coding for the same CDR3. The chain employs TRBV7-9 and TRBJ1-2; D is perhaps TRBD1 (5 bases). The CDR3 spans 14 residues. V was shortened by 2 bases and J by 5 bases, with 12 bases between the two germline ends. In germline, CDR1 is SEHNR, CDR2 FQNEAQ (reference sequence). CDR3 in amino acids: CASSLQGAYYGYTF. Written as DNA, the CDR3 is TGTGCCAGCAGCTTACAAGGGGCGTATTATGGCTACACCTTC.

This chain joins TRBV5-1 and TRBJ1-6; TRBD1 agrees at 8 bases. The ends lost 2 bases at V and 3 bases at J; junction bases unmatched: 1. The CDR3 covers 15 residues. Germline V CDR1 and CDR2: SGHRS, YFSETQ. The CDR3 coding sequence is TGCGCCAGCAGCTTTGGACAGGGCTATAATTCACCCCTCCACTTT. The encoded protein is CASSFGQGYNSPLHF. Based on the CDR3 plus reference TRBV5-1 and TRBJ1-6, the full variable domain is KAGVTQTPRYLIKTRGQQVTLSCSPISGHRSVSWYQQTPGQGLQFLFEYFSETQRNKGNFPGRFSGRQFSNSRSEMNVSTLELGDSALYLCASSFGQGYNSPLHFGNGTRLTVT.

V is TRBV12-3 or TRBV12-4 and J is TRBJ2-1; 7 positions agree with TRBD1. V shed 6 bases and J 16 bases; nucleotides not matched to a gene: 15. The CDR3 is made up of 13 amino acids. For the CDR3, the DNA is TGTGCCAGCAGCTCATTACTAGGACAGGAGTACTTCTTC. Translating it yields CASSSLLGQEYFF.

The chain recombines TRBV11-1 with TRBJ2-7; D possibly corresponds to TRBD2 (5 bases). Germline CDR1 and CDR2: SGHAT and FQDESV (reference sequence). This CDR3 is 13 amino acids long. V shed 1 base and J shed 7 bases, with 11 bases lying between them. CDR3 region: CASSLGGSREQYF. The CDR3 nucleotides read TGTGCCAGCAGCTTAGGAGGGTCGCGAGAGCAGTACTTC.